Listed below are T cell receptor beta chains from one sample, sequenced in a study of cytomegalovirus exposure and HLA in healthy donors. Assay used: immunoSEQ multiplex PCR; TCRdb lists only in-frame clones, some missing. The sample carries about 120,000 clones, around 80% recorded once. The sequenced sample was PBMCs. Every receptor here comes from a female donor in good health and CMV-seronegative. CDR3s include the opening cysteine and the closing phenylalanine or tryptophan. Each record gives: V gene, J gene, CDR3 protein.

>TRBV7-9|TRBJ2-1
CASSLEGATYNEQFF
>TRBV19|TRBJ2-4
CASSGAELAKNIQYF
>TRBV7-2|TRBJ2-3
CASSQTMTGTDTQYF
>TRBV5-1|TRBJ2-7
CASSYRGGAYEQYF
>TRBV7-8|TRBJ1-5
CASSSTQGPQHF
>TRBV11-2|TRBJ2-2
CASSFSLSGPGGLFF
>TRBV27|TRBJ2-1
CASSTPGQGSGEQFF
>TRBV2|TRBJ1-6
CASSDALGRTSPLHF
>TRBV30|TRBJ2-7
CAWSAIKQGSYEQYF
>TRBV5-1|TRBJ2-5
CASSFQTPVNGETQYF
>TRBV10-2|TRBJ1-1
CASSGGTAYTEAFF
>TRBV5-1|TRBJ2-5
CASSGASGGQETQYF
>TRBV7-3|TRBJ2-3
CASSARGGNTDTQYF
>TRBV5-8|TRBJ1-1
CASRRTGSRWEAFF
>TRBV2|TRBJ1-2
CATMGQTNYGYTF
>TRBV15|TRBJ2-7
CATSRDSPTSGRPYEQYF
>TRBV7-6|TRBJ2-7
CASSLAPLGQGAGEQYF
>TRBV5-1|TRBJ2-1
CASSPLVGAGEQFF
>TRBV19|TRBJ2-1
CASSILPNGGADSYNEQFF
>TRBV9|TRBJ1-1
CASSVAVGAVNTEAFF
>TRBV6-5|TRBJ1-1
CASRDRVRHTEAFF
>TRBV2|TRBJ1-1
CASSEAYRGTEAFF
>TRBV2|TRBJ2-2
CASSGGLARTGELFF
>TRBV6-5|TRBJ2-1
CASSLRDTYNEQFF
>TRBV5-1|TRBJ2-1
CASSRVSGGGNEQFF
>TRBV28|TRBJ2-7
CASSSPGQGDYEQYF
>TRBV5-1|TRBJ2-3
CASSLGGTDTQYF
>TRBV27|TRBJ2-7
CASRDKYTYEQYF
>TRBV7-9|TRBJ2-1
CSSSSGVYNEQFF
>TRBV6-1|TRBJ1-3
CASRDRVVGGNTIYF
>TRBV19|TRBJ2-1
CASSILGTSVNEQFF
>TRBV2|TRBJ1-4
CASRLRVSNEKLFF
>TRBV7-9|TRBJ2-3
CASSPTNIAGSTDTQYF
>TRBV2|TRBJ2-3
CASSGSSTDTQYF
>TRBV11-1|TRBJ2-7
CASKTTGTGDYEQYF
>TRBV5-1|TRBJ2-1
CASSSPYPAGPHYNEQFF
>TRBV27|TRBJ1-5
CASSLGVNQPQHF
>TRBV5-1|TRBJ1-2
CASSHPDRIYGYTF
>TRBV18|TRBJ2-5
CASSPPLSQETQYF
>TRBV4-1|TRBJ2-5
CASSQGAAGVSWTQYF
>TRBV27|TRBJ2-7
CASSFATNTWPTCEQYF
>TRBV7-8|TRBJ1-2
CASSLVGQSVTF
>TRBV6-4|TRBJ2-1
CASSDGRESHEQFF
>TRBV4-1|TRBJ2-5
CASSRTLAGTETQYF
>TRBV27|TRBJ1-1
CASSTGDTRRNTEAFF
>TRBV5-1|TRBJ1-3
CASSLQGAGNTIYF
>TRBV5-1|.
CASSLVPGLFYEQYF
>TRBV27|TRBJ1-4
CASSSEVPLRNEKLFF
>TRBV9|TRBJ2-3
CASSGVASGRSDTQYF
>TRBV27|TRBJ2-3
CASSLVESRGIGTQYF
>TRBV19|TRBJ2-1
CASGDLSRAVYNEQFF
>TRBV27|TRBJ2-7
CASRRQGSSYEQYF
>TRBV5-1|TRBJ1-2
CASSSDRSYGYTF
>TRBV7-7|TRBJ2-1
CASSSSVGSGEQFF
>TRBV6-5|TRBJ1-3
CASSYQGPGDTIYF
>TRBV13|TRBJ2-7
CASSRRDHYEQYF
>TRBV6-1|TRBJ2-2
CASRPTGVNTGELFF
>TRBV30|TRBJ1-1
CAWKAQPNTEAFF
>TRBV6-5|TRBJ2-4
CASSRGGEAENIQYF